This T cell receptor beta chain is from a study of shared clonotypes between healthy human individuals. Overall study findings and caveats: Relative to memory subsets, naive subsets generally showed larger estimated richness.

Regarding this clone: Its antigen is unknown.

Clones were sequenced by immunoSEQ multiplex PCR, and TCRdb holds only the in-frame ones, with some missing. Of approximately 2.5 million clones in the sample, roughly nine tenths were seen once. Splitting of CD4+ cells produced CD45RA+ naive and CD45RA-negative memory subsets. Germline CDR1 reads MNHEY; CDR2 reads SVGAGI. CDR3 length: 14 amino acids. V lost 0 bases, J lost 3 bases, and 9 bases lay in between. The chain carries TRBV6-5 and TRBJ2-7; D remains ambiguous. The clonotype comes from a man between 18 and 35 years old in good health. The sequencing input was naive CD4+ T cells sorted from blood. Subset of the sample: CD45RA+ positively selected. The CDR3 nucleotides read TGTGCCAGCAGTTACTCATTTCTCGGCTACGAGCAGTACTTC. This translates into CASSYSFLGYEQYF.